One and the same sample provided the 3 T cell receptor beta chains below, sequenced in a study of PD-L1 blockade in urothelial cancer. Time point: peripheral blood 6 weeks after treatment start. Produced via immunoSEQ multiplex PCR; TCRdb's table is partial and in-frame only. The sample records around 24,000 clones, 82% being singletons. Sequenced here: PBMCs, sampled around atezolizumab (anti-PD-L1) treatment. Receptors were obtained from a man in his sixties or seventies with urothelial cancer.

This clone was seen just once. V usage is TRBV7-2 and J usage is TRBJ1-4; possibly TRBD1 for D (6 bases). Germline CDR1 and CDR2: SGHTA and FQGNSA. The V end lost 0 bases, the J end lost 8 bases, and 13 bases lay between the germline ends. The CDR3 has 15 residues. CDR3 residues: CASSLAGGAREKLFF. The CDR3 nucleotides are TGTGCCAGCAGCTTAGCCGGGGGGGCGCGGGAAAAACTGTTTTTT. Using reference TRBV7-2 and TRBJ1-4 for the parts outside the CDR3, the full variable domain is GAGVSQSPSNKVTEKGKDVELRCDPISGHTALYWYRQSLGQGLEFLIYFQGNSAPDKSGLPSDRFSAERTGGSVSTLTIQRTQQEDSAVYLCASSLAGGAREKLFFGSGTQLSVL.

The chain joins TRBV6-6 to TRBJ2-3; 9 bases map to TRBD1. The V gene's germline CDR1 is MNHNY and CDR2 SVGAGI (reference sequence). The ends lost 8 bases at V and 4 bases at J; junction bases unmatched: 10. The CDR3 totals 15 residues. The CDR3 region has the DNA TGTGCCAGCTTGGACCGGGACAGGGCCCCAGATACGCAGTATTTT. Amino acids: CASLDRDRAPDTQYF.

The chain is built from TRBV2 and TRBJ1-1; D remains unclear. Trimming cost V 4 bases and J 3 bases, with 12 bases left between them. This CDR3 comprises 14 residues. Looked up from germline, CDR1 is SNHLY and CDR2 is FYNNEI. CDR3: CASSVENVDTEAFF. The CDR3 bases are TGTGCCAGCAGTGTCGAGAATGTCGACACTGAAGCTTTCTTT. The variable domain in full, with the rest retrieved from reference TRBV2 and TRBJ1-1, is EPEVTQTPSHQVTQMGQEVILRCVPISNHLYFYWYRQILGQKVEFLVSFYNNEISEKSEIFDDQFSVERPDGSNFTLKIRSTKLEDSAMYFCASSVENVDTEAFFGQGTRLTVV.